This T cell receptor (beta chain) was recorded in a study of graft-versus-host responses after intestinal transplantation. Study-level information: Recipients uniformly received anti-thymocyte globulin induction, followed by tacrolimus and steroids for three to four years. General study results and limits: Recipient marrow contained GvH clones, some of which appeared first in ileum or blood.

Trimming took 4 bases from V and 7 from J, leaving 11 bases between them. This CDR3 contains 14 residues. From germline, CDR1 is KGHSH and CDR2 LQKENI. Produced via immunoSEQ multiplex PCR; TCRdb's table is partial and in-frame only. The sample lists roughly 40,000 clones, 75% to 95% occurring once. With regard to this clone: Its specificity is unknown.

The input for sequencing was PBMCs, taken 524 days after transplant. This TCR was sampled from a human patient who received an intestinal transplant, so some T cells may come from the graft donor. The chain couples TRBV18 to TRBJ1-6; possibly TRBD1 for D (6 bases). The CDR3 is CASSLWTENSPLHF. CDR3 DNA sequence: TGTGCCAGCTCACTCTGGACAGAGAATTCACCCCTCCACTTT.